This T cell receptor beta chain came from a study of cytomegalovirus exposure and HLA in healthy donors. Findings of the study overall: Earlier analysis found most TCR beta V segments productive about 90% or about 30% of the time. Rarity held for most TCR sequences, but there were some public TCRs that occurred in many donors.

Amplification used 60 Vbeta primers and 13 Jbeta primers. TCRdb keeps only in-frame clones here, not all; method: immunoSEQ multiplex PCR. The table has some 130,000 clones, about 80% seen once. Concerning this clone itself: Its target is not known.

Trimming stripped 6 bases from V and 4 bases from J, with 13 bases between. The CDR3 spans 14 residues. Germline V gene data show CDR1 as MNHEY and CDR2 as SVGAGI. The chain uses TRBV6-5 and TRBJ1-5; the D gene is possibly TRBD1 (6 bases). Sequencing used PBMCs. The receptor was derived from a young man in good health and CMV-seronegative. CDR3 DNA sequence: TGTGCCAGCAGATCAGGGGAACGGAATCAGCCCCAGCATTTT. Translated, it gives CASRSGERNQPQHF.